These 16 T cell receptor beta chains originate from one sample sequenced in a study of T cell changes during pregnancy in multiple sclerosis. Sequencing used immunoSEQ multiplex PCR; TCRdb keeps in-frame clones, though not all of them. The sample has under 70,000 clones; about nine tenths are singletons. This specimen consisted of peripheral blood, obtained in the third trimester of pregnancy. These receptors were collected from a female donor in good health, enrolled as a control in a pregnancy study.

V is TRBV6-6 and J is TRBJ2-1; 13 bases are shared with TRBD2. This CDR3 spans 15 amino acids. Unmatched junction bases numbered 3, after V lost 6 bases and J lost 4 bases. Germline CDR1 MNHNY, CDR2 SVGAGI (reference sequence). For the CDR3, the DNA is TGTGCCAGCAGGACTAGCGGGGGGCTATACAATGAGCAGTTCTTC. It is translated as CASRTSGGLYNEQFF.

V gene TRBV19 combines with J gene TRBJ1-5; perhaps TRBD1 as D (5 bases). The V and J ends lost 9 bases and 9 bases respectively, with 15 bases between them. The CDR3 contains 12 residues. Germline loops: CDR1 LNHDA, CDR2 SQIVND (reference sequence). This CDR3 reads CASSGFSAPQHF. The CDR3 DNA reads TGTGCCAGCTCAGGGTTTTCGGCGCCCCAGCATTTT. The complete variable domain, with remaining parts taken from reference TRBV19 and TRBJ1-5, reads DGGITQSPKYLFRKEGQNVTLSCEQNLNHDAMYWYRQDPGQGLRLIYYSQIVNDFQKGDIAEGYSVSREKKESFPLTVTSAQKNPTAFYLCASSGFSAPQHFGDGTRLSIL.

A few counts support this clone. The chain recombines TRBV18 with TRBJ1-5; 7 bases are shared with TRBD1. CDR1 is KGHSH, CDR2 LQKENI, per germline. There are 13 residues in the CDR3. The trim removed 6 bases at V and 2 bases at J, leaving 1 base unmatched. DNA of the CDR3: TGTGCCAGCTCCCAGGGGGGCAATCAGCCCCAGCATTTT. Translating gives CASSQGGNQPQHF.

This chain joins TRBV7-8 and TRBJ1-1; D is unclear. Trimming pared 2 bases from V and 6 bases from J, leaving 16 bases between. The CDR3 sequence is 15 residues long. Germline CDR1 reads SGHVS; CDR2 reads FQNEAQ. The CDR3 DNA reads as TGTGCCAGCAGCTTAACACCGGCGAGGAGTTCTGAAGCTTTCTTT. Amino acid sequence: CASSLTPARSSEAFF.

CDR3: CASSLRTGGAYTQYF. For the CDR3, the DNA is TGTGCCAGCAGCCTTAGGACAGGGGGCGCATATACGCAGTATTTT. The chain links TRBV14 to TRBJ2-3, with 11 bases that match TRBD1. V trimming: 4 bases; J trimming: 7 bases; junction bases outside the gene matches: 7. The V gene's germline CDR1 is SGHDN and CDR2 FVKESK. The CDR3 has 15 amino acids.

This clone was counted a single time. The rearrangement links TRBV4-2 to TRBJ2-2; the match to TRBD2 covers 10 bases. This CDR3 spans 19 amino acids. Trimming cost V 1 base and J 3 bases; bases outside gene matches: 11. Germline CDR1 LGHNA, CDR2 YNFKEQ. The CDR3 reads CASSQVWSGGLADTGELFF. In nucleotides, the CDR3 is TGTGCCAGCAGCCAAGTGTGGTCTGGAGGACTAGCGGACACCGGGGAGCTGTTTTTT.

This CDR3 reads CASRRRQGYEKLFF. CDR3 DNA sequence: TGTGCCAGCAGACGTCGACAGGGTTACGAAAAACTGTTTTTT. The chain employs TRBV28 and TRBJ1-4; 7 nucleotides match TRBD1. V shed 6 bases, J shed 8 bases, and the junction held 9 bases outside the gene matches. The CDR3 sequence is 14 residues long. The germline gives CDR1 MDHEN, CDR2 SYDVKM.

V and J are TRBV4-1 and TRBJ2-1; D might be TRBD2 (6 bases). CDR3 length: 16 amino acids. Trimming pared 1 base from V and 4 bases from J, leaving 14 bases between. CDR1 MGHRA and CDR2 YSYEKL come from the germline V gene. The CDR3 protein is CASSQGPGASYNEQFF. The CDR3 DNA is TGCGCCAGCAGCCAAGGTCCGGGAGCAAGTTACAATGAGCAGTTCTTC.

The gene calls are TRBV6-5 and TRBJ1-1; a possible D gene is TRBD1 (5 bases). Looked up from germline, CDR1 is MNHEY and CDR2 is SVGAGI. CDR3 size: 14 residues. V lost 7 bases and J 11 bases, leaving 23 bases between the germline ends. The CDR3 nucleotides read TGTGCCAGCACCCCAAGGGGCACCCCTTCCAGGGCTTTCTTT. As protein: CASTPRGTPSRAFF.

This clone appeared once. V is TRBV4-2 and J is TRBJ2-7, with 11 bases that match TRBD2. Germline V lookup: CDR1 LGHNA, CDR2 YNFKEQ. CDR3 length equals 15 residues. Trimming took 0 bases from V and 6 from J; bases not matched to a gene: 4. This CDR3 is CASSQDRLAGSEQYF. The DNA of the CDR3 is TGTGCCAGCAGCCAAGATCGACTAGCGGGGTCCGAGCAGTACTTC.

The chain combines TRBV4-1 with TRBJ2-7; tentative D call: TRBD1 (5 bases). Germline values: CDR1 MGHRA, CDR2 YSYEKL. Between the trimmed V and J ends, which lost 0 bases and 3 bases, there was a span of 21 bases. The CDR3 sequence is 18 residues long. In DNA, the CDR3 is TGCGCCAGCAGCCAAGATCCAAGGGGCTATGAACCCCGCTACGAGCAGTACTTC. Protein sequence: CASSQDPRGYEPRYEQYF.

V usage is TRBV25-1 and J usage is TRBJ1-5; tentatively, D is TRBD1 (6 bases). V lost 8 bases to trimming and J lost 3 bases, with 11 bases between them. Germline values: CDR1 MGHDK, CDR2 SYGVNS. CDR3 length equals 13 residues. CDR3 sequence reads: CASSRGDNQPQHF. The CDR3 coding sequence is TGTGCCAGCTCCAGGGGTGACAATCAGCCCCAGCATTTT. The full variable domain, completed using reference TRBV25-1 and TRBJ1-5, is EADIYQTPRYLVIGTGKKITLECSQTMGHDKMYWYQQDPGMELHLIHYSYGVNSTEKGDLSSESTVSRIRTEHFPLTLESARPSHTSQYLCASSRGDNQPQHFGDGTRLSIL.

V and J are TRBV9 and TRBJ2-3, with TRBD2 identical over 10 bases. The CDR3 loop spans 15 amino acids. With 0 bases clipped from V and 4 bases from J, the junction kept 2 bases outside the gene matches. Germline assignment: CDR1 SGDLS and CDR2 YYNGEE. The CDR3 DNA reads as TGTGCCAGCAGCGTAGGGAGCGGGGGGGCAGATACGCAGTATTTT. This encodes CASSVGSGGADTQYF.

The V gene is TRBV18, the J gene TRBJ1-5, with D uncertain. The germline gives CDR1 KGHSH, CDR2 LQKENI. Between the trimmed V and J ends, which lost 3 bases and 2 bases, there was a span of 5 bases. This CDR3 has 13 residues. This CDR3 reads CASSPEGNQPQHF. The CDR3 DNA reads as TGTGCCAGCTCACCCGAGGGCAATCAGCCCCAGCATTTT.

This chain joins TRBV5-4 and TRBJ2-1; D is uncertain. The V gene lost 0 bases and the J gene lost 1 base, with 11 bases spanning the gap. The CDR3 extends over 16 amino acids. The V gene's germline CDR1 is SGHNT and CDR2 YYREEE (reference sequence). In DNA, the CDR3 is TGTGCCAGCAGCTTGGATCCCCCCAGGTCCTACAATGAGCAGTTCTTC. Its translation is CASSLDPPRSYNEQFF.

The chain carries TRBV28 and TRBJ1-2, with D possibly being TRBD1 (5 bases). Germline CDR1 reads MDHEN; CDR2 reads SYDVKM. V lost 4 bases and J 4 bases, leaving 16 bases between the germline ends. The CDR3 extends over 15 amino acids. CDR3: CASSSQGLGGYGYTF. As DNA, the CDR3 is TGTGCCAGCAGTTCTCAGGGTCTGGGTGGCTATGGCTACACCTTC.